Detailed here is one T cell receptor beta chain. Original processing notes: Quantification of nucleated cells was approximated via reference gene primer amplification. Measured with immunoSEQ multiplex PCR; TCRdb has only the in-frame clones, and not every one. The V and J calls and the clone size are those of that table, but D and trimming were determined from the DNA. The sample carries around 99,000 clones, approximately 87% recorded once. This record comes from a study of blood T cell repertoires in COVID-19. Study overall: Specimens from acute and convalescent COVID-19 originated in the United States, Italy and Spain. PBMCs, B-cell-depleted T cells, or T cells were the source of the cDNA or gDNA that made up the material.

Germline V gives CDR1 MNHEY, CDR2 SMNVEV (reference sequence). Unmatched junction bases numbered 9, after V lost 10 bases and J lost 8 bases. CDR3 length: 13 residues. The rearrangement joins TRBV27 to TRBJ2-2, with TRBD2 matching over 8 bases. The sample consisted of peripheral blood. This clonotype was obtained from a woman in her fifties or sixties with acute or convalescent COVID-19. Here the CDR3 reads CATQEREWGELFF. The CDR3 coding sequence is TGTGCCACCCAGGAGCGGGAGTGGGGGGAGCTGTTTTTT.